This T cell receptor beta chain was identified during a study of monozygotic twins with inflammatory bowel disease. CDR3 size: 12 residues. TCRdb derives one entry per CDR3 protein from the 5' RACE reads, leaving out DNA. The sample includes 150,000 to 200,000 distinct CDR3 sequences. The chain is built from TRBV12-3 or TRBV12-4 and TRBJ2-7. This TCR was sampled from a human donor with ulcerative colitis or Crohn's disease, or a healthy co-twin of an affected twin (not recorded which). What was sequenced was blood. CDR3 protein: CASSSPSTKQYF.